This T cell receptor beta chain stems from a study of CD8 T cells in Susac syndrome (dated by TCRdb to the late 2010s). Broadly, across the study: Of the Susac syndrome patients who were sequenced, eight or nine were in clinical remission while six had clinically active disease. At blood withdrawal, Susac syndrome patients were either therapy-naive, taking corticosteroids (in some cases with IVIg as well), or taking IVIg alone. Whether CD8+ T cell activation and differentiation in Susac syndrome was antigen driven was tested using repertoire sequencing. Points the paper makes about the study in general: The CD4+ T cell repertoire of patients with Susac syndrome showed no detectable clonal expansion. The number of individuals in the TCR sequencing and HLA analysis was recognized as being relatively small.

Peripheral blood CD8+ and CD4+ T cells from healthy donors, Susac syndrome patients and multiple sclerosis patients were profiled by high-throughput TCR beta sequencing. Susac syndrome patients met recently defined diagnostic criteria for definite or probable disease. CD8+ TEMRA cells were enriched by FACS, while bulk CD8+ and CD4+ T cells were purified by magnetic negative isolation. Blood was collected in EDTA tubes and processed within 24 hours, with PBMCs isolated through density gradient centrifugation. PBMCs intended for TCR sequencing were cryopreserved in liquid nitrogen and were subsequently thawed in a 37 degrees C water bath. A purity of at least 90% was achieved for sorted or isolated CD4+, CD8+ and CD8+ TEMRA cells. RNA was extracted with the RNeasy kit and 0.5 to 1 ug was reverse transcribed using random hexamers. TCR beta CDR3 regions were amplified with the immunoSEQ multiplex PCR assay covering 54 Vbeta and 13 Jbeta segments. PCR amplification bias was corrected using a synthetic template baseline for primer optimization and computational correction. The authors processed their data as follows. Reads were assigned to V, D and J genes according to IMGT and analyzed in immunoSEQ Analyzer, with only productive sequences retained. Clonality was calculated as one minus the Shannon entropy normalized by log2 of the number of productive unique sequences. For each patient and control, public and private clones were evaluated among the 100 most prevalent clones. A clone was defined as Susac-specific if it was absent from the healthy and MS cohorts, from around 960 published viral clones and from other ImmuneACCESS disease sequences. TCRdb trimmed the raw reads at Q25, called clones with MiXCR and kept productive beta chains. A single entry per CDR3 protein holds the most common genes and DNA from its merged rows. The V and J calls were determined by TCRdb, not by the authors. The sample table holds 150,000 to 190,000 distinct CDR3 sequences, of which 85% to 95% were seen once. The biggest ten clones account for roughly 0.16% of the sample.

On this clonotype itself: Its recognized antigen is unknown. No base qualities exist here, and no much larger clone lies one base off it.

V loses 3 bases, J loses 0 bases, and the germline ends lie 15 bases apart. The cysteine opens and the phenylalanine closes a CDR3 of 17 amino acids. Only the CDR3 DNA stays, 51 bases, in frame from base 1. Recombination connected TRBV12-3 or TRBV12-4 to TRBJ2-4; no D segment can be confidently identified. The sample consisted of CD4+ T cells from PBMCs. The receptor was derived from a human donor with Susac syndrome. The CDR3 sequence is CASSLNWGLGAKNIQYF. DNA sequence: TGTGCCAGCAGTTTGAATTGGGGTCTGGGAGCCAAAAACATTCAGTACTTC.